This T cell receptor (beta chain) was identified in a study of cytomegalovirus exposure and HLA in healthy donors. Study-wide findings and caveats: TCR beta sequences reportedly predicted most subjects' HLA-A and HLA-B alleles accurately. Reportedly, a later analysis found an Asian-associated ancestry cluster had fewer N-insertions than the roughly 700-donor mean.

With 60 Vbeta and 13 Jbeta primers, the PCR was carried out. Produced via immunoSEQ multiplex PCR; TCRdb's table is partial and in-frame only. The sample has roughly 75,000 clones, 84% seen once. Worth noting for this clone: Its antigen is not identified.

Germline CDR1 and CDR2: SNHLY and FYNNEI. CDR3 length: 15 amino acids. The germline V and J ends were trimmed by 4 bases and 4 bases, with 14 bases remaining between them. The clonotype comes from a man between 65 and 85 years old in good health and CMV-seropositive. The V gene is TRBV2, the J gene TRBJ1-5, with D maybe TRBD1 (5 bases). Sequenced input: PBMCs. The CDR3 DNA reads TGTGCCAGCAGTGGGGTGGCGGGGGGGAATCAGCCCCAGCATTTT. Translated: CASSGVAGGNQPQHF.